This TCR beta chain was profiled in a study of blood T cell repertoires in COVID-19. Study information: Acute-phase and convalescent COVID-19 samples originated in the United States, Italy and Spain. T cells, B-cell-depleted T cells, or PBMCs supplied cDNA or gDNA.

Germline-derived CDR1 and CDR2 are LNHDA and SQIVND (reference sequence). Trimming left V 3 bases short and J 2 bases short, with 7 bases between. CDR3 length equals 13 residues. Data came from immunoSEQ multiplex PCR; TCRdb stores just in-frame clones and leaves some out. The repertoire consists of 350,000 to 550,000 clones, with about 89% occurring once and the leading ten covering 4.3%. The sequence was collected from a woman in her 30s with acute or convalescent COVID-19. Specimen: peripheral blood. V is TRBV19 and J is TRBJ1-2; D is unresolved. In DNA, the CDR3 is TGTGCCAGTAGTATCAAAGCAAACTATGGCTACACCTTC. Residues: CASSIKANYGYTF.